These T cell receptor beta chains were read from a single sample in a study of blood T cell repertoires in COVID-19. Data came from immunoSEQ multiplex PCR; TCRdb stores just in-frame clones and leaves some out. The sample shows about 98,000 clones, 81% of them seen only once. The sample consisted of peripheral blood. The receptors shown here come from a woman of 80 years or more with acute or convalescent COVID-19. Both conserved end residues are part of each CDR3.

v_gene	CDR3aa
TRBV9	CASSVAPTGALGNTIYF
TRBV18	CASSPPAGGNEQFF
TRBV7-3	CASSPPGGNFYGYTF
TRBV9	CASSAGTSGRELFF
TRBV7-9	CASTAAGVDMEKLFF
TRBV3-1/TRBV3-2	CASSQGTSFTYGYTF
TRBV7-9	CASTLQGSTDTQYF
TRBV29-1	CSVRGQFGYTF
TRBV4-3	CASSQDSMPNTEAFF
TRBV7-6	CASSPTSDRVGETQYF
TRBV7-2	CASSFTGGGSYTF
TRBV5-4	CASSQSGTSGTYEQYF
TRBV15	CATSRDGGGTLLSGYTF
TRBV4-2	CASSQDGGRGSGNTIYF
TRBV4-3	CASSQGNGKRGYTF
TRBV29-1	CSVLFGVGEAFF
TRBV2	CASSGQRGNIQYF
TRBV30	CAWRAWGLNTEAFF
TRBV6-5	CAAPSTQGSGNTIYF
TRBV19	CASSIAGRRTDTQYF
TRBV6-6	CASSYEGASGTGELFF
TRBV30	CAWSFGVSNEQFF
TRBV28	CASGLQIQPQHF
TRBV4-3	CASSPSPDRVRNEQFF
TRBV3-1/TRBV3-2	CASSQGTGGPTDTQYF
TRBV18	CASSLGDSTSGNTIYF
TRBV6-5	CASSYRTGRTNEKLFF